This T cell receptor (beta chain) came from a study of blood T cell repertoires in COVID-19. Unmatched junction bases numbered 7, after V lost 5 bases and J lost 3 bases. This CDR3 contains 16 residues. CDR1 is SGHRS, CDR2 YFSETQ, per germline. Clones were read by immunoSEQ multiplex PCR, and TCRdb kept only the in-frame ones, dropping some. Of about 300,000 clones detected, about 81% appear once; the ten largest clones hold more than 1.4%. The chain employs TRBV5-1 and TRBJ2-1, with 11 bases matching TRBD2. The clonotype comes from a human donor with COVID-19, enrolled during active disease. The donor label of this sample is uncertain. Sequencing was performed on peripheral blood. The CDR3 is CASRNVGLAGYNEQFF. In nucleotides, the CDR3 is TGCGCCAGCAGAAACGTCGGACTAGCGGGCTACAATGAGCAGTTCTTC.